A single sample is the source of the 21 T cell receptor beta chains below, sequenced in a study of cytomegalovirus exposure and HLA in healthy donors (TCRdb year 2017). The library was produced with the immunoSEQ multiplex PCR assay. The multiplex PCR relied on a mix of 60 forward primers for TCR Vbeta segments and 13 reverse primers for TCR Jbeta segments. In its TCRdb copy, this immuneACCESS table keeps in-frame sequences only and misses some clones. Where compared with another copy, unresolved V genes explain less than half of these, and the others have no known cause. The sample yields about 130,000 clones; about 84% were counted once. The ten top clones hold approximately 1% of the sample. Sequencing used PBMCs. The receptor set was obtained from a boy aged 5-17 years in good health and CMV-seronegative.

CDR3 bases: TGCGCCAGCATGACCGACAGCAGCGGGAGATACGAGCAGTACTTC. Translated: CASMTDSSGRYEQYF. The chain joins TRBV4-1 to TRBJ2-7, with 8 bases that match TRBD2. The CDR3 has 15 amino acids. Germline CDR1 and CDR2: MGHRA and YSYEKL. Losses at the gene ends were 7 bases for V and 4 bases for J; bases not matched to a gene: 12.

This chain's CDR3 is CASSRGGPRQPQHF. As DNA, the CDR3 is TGTGCCAGCAGCAGGGGGGGACCCCGACAGCCCCAGCATTTT. V usage is TRBV13 and J usage is TRBJ1-5; D is possibly TRBD1 (6 bases). The CDR3 loop spans 14 amino acids. The V gene's germline CDR1 is PRHDT and CDR2 FYEKMQ (reference sequence). V was pared by 5 bases and J by 7 bases, with 15 bases between.

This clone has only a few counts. The CDR3 DNA reads as TGTGCCAGTATCCCCGACGGGGACACCGGGGAGCTGTTTTTT. It specifies CASIPDGDTGELFF. V is TRBV19 and J is TRBJ2-2, with D tentatively TRBD2 (5 bases). Trimming removed 7 bases from V and 3 bases from J, with 12 bases in between. The CDR3 covers 14 residues. The V gene's germline CDR1 is LNHDA and CDR2 SQIVND (reference sequence). Full variable domain (rest looked up from reference TRBV19 and TRBJ2-2): DGGITQSPKYLFRKEGQNVTLSCEQNLNHDAMYWYRQDPGQGLRLIYYSQIVNDFQKGDIAEGYSVSREKKESFPLTVTSAQKNPTAFYLCASIPDGDTGELFFGEGSRLTVL.

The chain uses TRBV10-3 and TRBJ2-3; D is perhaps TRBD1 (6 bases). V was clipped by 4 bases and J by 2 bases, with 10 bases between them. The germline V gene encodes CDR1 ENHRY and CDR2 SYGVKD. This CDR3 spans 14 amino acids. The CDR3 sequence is CAISGQVITDTQYF. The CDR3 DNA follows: TGTGCCATCAGTGGACAGGTGATCACAGATACGCAGTATTTT.

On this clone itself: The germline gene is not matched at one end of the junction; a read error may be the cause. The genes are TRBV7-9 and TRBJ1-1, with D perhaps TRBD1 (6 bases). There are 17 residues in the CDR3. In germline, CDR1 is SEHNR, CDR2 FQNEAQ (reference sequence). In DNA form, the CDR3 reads TGTGCCAGCAGATTAGGCCTGGGCCGGGCAGGGGTCACTGAAGCTTTCTTT. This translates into CASRLGLGRAGVTEAFF.

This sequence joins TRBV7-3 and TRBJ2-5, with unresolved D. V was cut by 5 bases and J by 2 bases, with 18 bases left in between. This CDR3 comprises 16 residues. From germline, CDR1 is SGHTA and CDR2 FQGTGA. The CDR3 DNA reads TGTGCCAGCAGCCAGAATGGTCAGGCTCAGCAAGAGACCCAGTACTTC. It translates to CASSQNGQAQQETQYF. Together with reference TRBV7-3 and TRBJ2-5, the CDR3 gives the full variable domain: GAGVSQTPSNKVTEKGKYVELRCDPISGHTALYWYRQSLGQGPEFLIYFQGTGAADDSGLPNDRFFAVRPEGSVSTLKIQRTERGDSAVYLCASSQNGQAQQETQYFGPGTRLLVL.

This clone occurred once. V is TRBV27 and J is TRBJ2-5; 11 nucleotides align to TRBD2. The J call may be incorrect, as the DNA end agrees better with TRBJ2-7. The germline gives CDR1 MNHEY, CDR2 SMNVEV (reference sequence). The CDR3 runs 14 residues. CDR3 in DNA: TGTGCCAGCAGTCCAACTAGCGGGAGCTACGAGCAGTACTTC. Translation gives CASSPTSGSYEQYF.

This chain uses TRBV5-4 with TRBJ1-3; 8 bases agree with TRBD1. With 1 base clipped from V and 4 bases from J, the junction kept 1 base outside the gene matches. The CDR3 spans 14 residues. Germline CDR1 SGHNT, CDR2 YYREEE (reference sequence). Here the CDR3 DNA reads TGTGCCAGCAGCTTGACAGGGGGAGGAAACACCATATATTTT. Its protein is CASSLTGGGNTIYF.

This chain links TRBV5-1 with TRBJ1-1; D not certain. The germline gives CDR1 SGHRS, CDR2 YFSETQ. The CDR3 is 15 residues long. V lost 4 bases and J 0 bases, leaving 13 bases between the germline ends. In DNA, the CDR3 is TGCGCCAGCAGCCTACCGACACCTATGAACACTGAAGCTTTCTTT. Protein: CASSLPTPMNTEAFF.

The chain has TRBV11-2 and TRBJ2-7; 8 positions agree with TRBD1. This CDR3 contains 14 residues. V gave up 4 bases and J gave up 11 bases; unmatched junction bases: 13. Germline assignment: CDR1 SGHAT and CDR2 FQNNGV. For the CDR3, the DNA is TGTGCCAGCAGCTCAACACCCACACAGGACAGGGAGTACTTC. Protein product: CASSSTPTQDREYF.

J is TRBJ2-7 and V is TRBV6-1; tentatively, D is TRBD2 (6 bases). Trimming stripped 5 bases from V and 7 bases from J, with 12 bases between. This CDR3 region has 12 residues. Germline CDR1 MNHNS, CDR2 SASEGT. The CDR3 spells CASSPIGGEQYF. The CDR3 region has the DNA TGTGCCAGCAGTCCTATTGGGGGGGAGCAGTACTTC.

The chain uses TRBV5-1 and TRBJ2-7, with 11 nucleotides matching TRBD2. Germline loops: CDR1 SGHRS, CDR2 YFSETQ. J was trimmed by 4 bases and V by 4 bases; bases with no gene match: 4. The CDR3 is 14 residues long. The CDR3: CASSPGLADYEQYF. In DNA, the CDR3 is TGCGCCAGCAGCCCGGGACTAGCGGATTACGAGCAGTACTTC.

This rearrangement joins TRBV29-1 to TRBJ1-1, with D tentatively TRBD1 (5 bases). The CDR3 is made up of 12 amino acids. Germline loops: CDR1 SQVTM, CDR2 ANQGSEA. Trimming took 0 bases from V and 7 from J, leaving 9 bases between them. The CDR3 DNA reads TGCAGCGTTGAAGACGGACACAGTGAAGCTTTCTTT. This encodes CSVEDGHSEAFF.

CDR3 coding DNA: TGCGCCAGCAGCCAAGTAACTAGCCGGGGCACAGATACGCAGTATTTT. It specifies CASSQVTSRGTDTQYF. The chain recombines TRBV4-3 with TRBJ2-3, with D possibly being TRBD2 (6 bases). Per germline, CDR1 LGHNA and CDR2 YSLEER. Trimming cost V 1 base and J 1 base, with 12 bases left between them. This CDR3 has 16 amino acids.

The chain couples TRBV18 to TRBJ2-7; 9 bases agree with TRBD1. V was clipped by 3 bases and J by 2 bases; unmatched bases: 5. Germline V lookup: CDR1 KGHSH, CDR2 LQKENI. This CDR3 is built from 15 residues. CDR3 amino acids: CASSPSGTGTYEQYF. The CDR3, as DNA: TGTGCCAGCTCACCCTCCGGGACAGGGACCTACGAGCAGTACTTC.

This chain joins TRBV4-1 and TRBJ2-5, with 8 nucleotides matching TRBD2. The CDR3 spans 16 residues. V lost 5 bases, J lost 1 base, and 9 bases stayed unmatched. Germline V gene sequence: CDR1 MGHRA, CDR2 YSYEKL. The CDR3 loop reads CASSIIAGNSQETQYF. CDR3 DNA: TGCGCCAGCAGCATAATAGCGGGAAATTCCCAAGAGACCCAGTACTTC.

The CDR3 DNA reads as TGTGCCAGCAGCTTACAGGGGGACTATGGCTACACCTTC. This gives the protein CASSLQGDYGYTF. The chain has TRBV5-6 and TRBJ1-2, with 8 bases that match TRBD1. V was pared by 2 bases and J by 3 bases, with 0 bases of the junction left unmatched. CDR1 SGHDT and CDR2 YYEEEE come from the germline V gene. This CDR3 has 13 amino acids.

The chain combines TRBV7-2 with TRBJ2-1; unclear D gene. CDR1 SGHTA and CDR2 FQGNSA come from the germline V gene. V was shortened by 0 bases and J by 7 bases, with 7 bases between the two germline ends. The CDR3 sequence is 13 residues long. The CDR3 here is CASSLAPRNEQFF. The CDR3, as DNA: TGTGCCAGCAGCTTAGCACCACGGAATGAGCAGTTCTTC.

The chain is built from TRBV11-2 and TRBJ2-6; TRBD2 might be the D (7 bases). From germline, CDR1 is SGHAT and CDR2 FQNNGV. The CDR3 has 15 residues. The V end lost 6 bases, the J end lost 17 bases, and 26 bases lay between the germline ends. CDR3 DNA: TGTGCCAGCAGGTCCCTGCGGGGGACAAGGCATTCCATGACTTTC. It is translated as CASRSLRGTRHSMTF.

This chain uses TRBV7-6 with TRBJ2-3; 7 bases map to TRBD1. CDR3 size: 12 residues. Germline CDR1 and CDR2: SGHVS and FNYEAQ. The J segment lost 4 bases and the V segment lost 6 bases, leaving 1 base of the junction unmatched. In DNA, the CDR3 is TGTGCCAGCAGAGGGACAGCAGATACGCAGTATTTT. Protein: CASRGTADTQYF.

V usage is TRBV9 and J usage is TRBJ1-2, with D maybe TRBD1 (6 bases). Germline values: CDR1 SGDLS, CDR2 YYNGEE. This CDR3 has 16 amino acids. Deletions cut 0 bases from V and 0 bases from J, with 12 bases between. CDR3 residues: CASSVEAQGTNYGYTF. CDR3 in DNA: TGTGCCAGCAGCGTAGAGGCACAGGGTACTAACTATGGCTACACCTTC.